These 32 T cell receptor beta chains originate from one sample sequenced in a study of cytomegalovirus exposure and HLA in healthy donors. PCR amplification relied on 60 Vbeta primers (plus 13 Jbeta primers). Assay: immunoSEQ multiplex PCR; the TCRdb copy retains only in-frame clones and omits some. The table has 150,000 to 180,000 clones, under 85% seen once; the top ten hold about 3%. Source material: PBMCs. Every receptor here comes from a man younger than 35 in good health and CMV-seronegative.

The CDR3 nucleotides read TGCGCCAGCAGCTTGGTGGTAGACAGCTCCACAGATACGCAGTATTTT. Amino acids: CASSLVVDSSTDTQYF. V gene TRBV5-1 combines with J gene TRBJ2-3; a weak D match, TRBD1 (5 bases). Trimming took off 0 bases at V and 2 bases at J, with 13 bases between the two ends. Germline V gene lookup returns CDR1 SGHRS and CDR2 YFSETQ. The CDR3 is made up of 16 amino acids.

The chain has TRBV27 and TRBJ2-2; unclear D gene. The CDR3 loop spans 14 amino acids. V gave up 2 bases and J gave up 6 bases, with 10 bases separating them. Looked up from germline, CDR1 is MNHEY and CDR2 is SMNVEV (reference sequence). This chain's CDR3 is CASSLGRHPGELFF. In nucleotides, the CDR3 is TGTGCCAGCAGTTTAGGCAGACACCCCGGGGAGCTGTTTTTT.

This clone was counted a few times. The CDR3 sequence: CASSLGTSGPGNYEQYF. For the CDR3, the DNA is TGCGCCAGCAGCTTGGGGACTAGCGGGCCTGGGAACTACGAGCAGTACTTC. The gene calls are TRBV5-1 and TRBJ2-7; 11 bases are shared with TRBD2. J gave up 3 bases and V 0 bases, and 8 bases lay outside the gene matches. This CDR3 comprises 17 residues. The germline V gene encodes CDR1 SGHRS and CDR2 YFSETQ.

V is TRBV9 and J is TRBJ2-1; 9 positions match TRBD1. The CDR3 contains 16 residues. The V gene end was trimmed by 3 bases and the J gene end by 6 bases; junction bases not matched to a gene: 10. Germline loops: CDR1 SGDLS, CDR2 YYNGEE. CDR3 nucleotides: TGTGCCAGCAGCGATCCGGCGGGGACAGGGACCAATGAGCAGTTCTTC. Amino acid sequence: CASSDPAGTGTNEQFF.

The chain uses TRBV29-1 and TRBJ1-1, with TRBD1 identical over 7 bases. Germline CDR1 reads SQVTM; CDR2 reads ANQGSEA. The CDR3 is 14 amino acids. V was pared by 6 bases and J by 1 base, with 8 bases of the junction left unmatched. The CDR3 spells CSVDIGGGNTEAFF. CDR3 bases: TGCAGCGTCGACATAGGGGGCGGGAACACTGAAGCTTTCTTT. Using reference TRBV29-1 and TRBJ1-1 for the parts outside the CDR3, the full variable domain is SAVISQKPSRDICQRGTSLTIQCQVDSQVTMMFWYRQQPGQSLTLIATANQGSEATYESGFVIDKFPISRPNLTFSTLTVSNMSPEDSSIYLCSVDIGGGNTEAFFGQGTRLTVV.

The rearrangement links TRBV28 to TRBJ2-1; no clear D gene. Germline CDR1 reads MDHEN; CDR2 reads SYDVKM. This CDR3 region has 13 residues. V gave up 9 bases and J gave up 1 base, with 10 bases separating them. The CDR3, as DNA: TGTGCCAGTGCCCGGTCGTCCTACAATGAGCAGTTCTTC. Translation: CASARSSYNEQFF.

This clone was picked up one time. The chain is built from TRBV4-1 and TRBJ2-1; D might be TRBD1 (6 bases). The CDR3 is made up of 12 amino acids. The ends were cut back, 4 bases at V and 7 bases at J, with 8 bases in the middle. The germline CDR1 and CDR2 sequences are MGHRA and YSYEKL. The CDR3 is CASSPTGNEQFF. For the CDR3, the DNA is TGCGCCAGCAGCCCCACAGGGAATGAGCAGTTCTTC.

The CDR3: CSVEEADSYEQYF. CDR3 in DNA: TGCAGCGTTGAAGAGGCTGACTCCTACGAGCAGTACTTC. The gene calls are TRBV29-1 and TRBJ2-7; D call uncertain. V gave up 0 bases and J gave up 0 bases, with 6 bases separating them. CDR3 length: 13 amino acids. Germline CDR1 SQVTM, CDR2 ANQGSEA.

The chain uses TRBV28 and TRBJ2-2; D is undetermined. Trimming cost V 5 bases and J 3 bases, with 16 bases left between them. The CDR3 covers 16 residues. Germline lookup yields CDR1 MDHEN and CDR2 SYDVKM. The CDR3 DNA sequence: TGTGCCAGCAGTCCAGGTCGGTCTAAGGACACCGGGGAGCTGTTTTTT. Amino acids: CASSPGRSKDTGELFF. Filled out from reference TRBV28 and TRBJ2-2, the complete variable domain reads DVKVTQSSRYLVKRTGEKVFLECVQDMDHENMFWYRQDPGLGLRLIYFSYDVKMKEKGDIPEGYSVSREKKERFSLILESASTNQTSMYLCASSPGRSKDTGELFFGEGSRLTVL.

The chain combines TRBV18 with TRBJ1-1; TRBD1 is a possible D gene (5 bases). Trimming pared 3 bases from V and 3 bases from J, leaving 11 bases between. CDR1 and CDR2 (germline): KGHSH, LQKENI. The CDR3 runs 14 residues. The CDR3 spells CASSPIGVDTEAFF. The CDR3 DNA sequence: TGTGCCAGCTCACCGATAGGGGTTGACACTGAAGCTTTCTTT.

V is TRBV6-5 and J is TRBJ2-5, with D possibly matching TRBD2 (6 bases). Germline V gene lookup returns CDR1 MNHEY and CDR2 SVGAGI. The CDR3 is 13 amino acids. Trimming removed 6 bases from V and 4 bases from J, with 12 bases in between. CDR3 nucleotide sequence: TGTGCCAGCAGATACGGAGGGGCAGAGACCCAGTACTTC. Protein product: CASRYGGAETQYF.

This clone turned up a few times. J is TRBJ1-2 and V is TRBV5-1; 7 nucleotides match TRBD1. The CDR3 totals 15 residues. With V trimmed by 5 bases and J by 2 bases, 9 bases remained unmatched. The germline V gene encodes CDR1 SGHRS and CDR2 YFSETQ. In nucleotides, the CDR3 is TGCGCCAGCAGTTCACTGACAGGGAAGAACTATGGCTACACCTTC. Translated: CASSSLTGKNYGYTF.

The V and J genes are TRBV6-1 and TRBJ1-4; no firm D call. This CDR3 is built from 14 residues. Germline CDR1 reads MNHNS; CDR2 reads SASEGT. V dropped 4 bases and J dropped 3 bases, with 9 bases sitting between them. CDR3 region: CASSVRGANEKLFF. The DNA for the CDR3 is TGTGCCAGCAGTGTACGGGGAGCTAATGAAAAACTGTTTTTT.

The rearrangement uses TRBV28 and TRBJ2-7; 7 bases fit TRBD1. The CDR3 is made up of 12 amino acids. V dropped 8 bases and J dropped 6; count of bases not matched to a gene: 7. Per germline, CDR1 MDHEN and CDR2 SYDVKM. CDR3 in amino acids: CASQTSGGEQYV. The CDR3 DNA is TGTGCCAGCCAAACTTCAGGGGGCGAGCAGTACGTC.

The chain links TRBV4-3 to TRBJ2-2; maybe TRBD2 (6 bases). The V gene lost 1 base and the J gene lost 2 bases, with 11 bases spanning the gap. The CDR3 runs to 16 residues. Germline V gene data show CDR1 as LGHNA and CDR2 as YSLEER. CDR3 sequence (DNA): TGCGCCAGCAGCCAAGGACTAGATATCAACACCGGGGAGCTGTTTTTT. Translated: CASSQGLDINTGELFF.

V and J are TRBV19 and TRBJ1-1; unclear D gene. CDR1 is LNHDA, CDR2 SQIVND, per germline (reference sequence). The CDR3 totals 15 residues. The V gene lost 3 bases and the J gene lost 1 base, with 12 bases spanning the gap. CDR3 sequence (DNA): TGTGCCAGTAGTATCCCCTGGGAGGGGAACACTGAAGCTTTCTTT. Protein product: CASSIPWEGNTEAFF.

In this sample, this clone turned up once. The chain has TRBV7-9 and TRBJ2-7; TRBD1 matches at 8 bases. J lost 6 bases, V lost 0 bases, and 4 bases had no gene match. The CDR3 consists of 14 residues. CDR1 is SEHNR, CDR2 FQNEAQ, per germline (reference sequence). This chain's CDR3 is CASSLAGRGREQYF. The CDR3 nucleotides read TGTGCCAGCAGCTTAGCGGGCAGGGGGCGCGAGCAGTACTTC. The entire variable domain, with the rest obtained from reference TRBV7-9 and TRBJ2-7, is as follows: DTGVSQNPRHKITKRGQNVTFRCDPISEHNRLYWYRQTLGQGPEFLTYFQNEAQLEKSRLLSDRFSAERPKGSFSTLEIQRTEQGDSAMYLCASSLAGRGREQYFGPGTRLTVT.

The chain combines TRBV9 with TRBJ2-3; 10 nucleotides agree with TRBD2. CDR1 SGDLS and CDR2 YYNGEE come from the germline V gene. Losses at the gene ends were 0 bases for V and 3 bases for J; bases not matched to a gene: 4. The CDR3 is made up of 16 amino acids. CDR3 nucleotides: TGTGCCAGCAGCGTAGCCTCAGCGGGGGGGACAGATACGCAGTATTTT. Encoded protein: CASSVASAGGTDTQYF.

CDR3 sequence: CASFPGGLLYEQYF. DNA for the CDR3: TGTGCCAGCTTCCCCGGGGGGCTACTCTACGAGCAGTACTTC. V usage is TRBV21-1 and J usage is TRBJ2-7; the table's D call, TRBD2, has no DNA check behind it. TRBV21-1 is listed as a pseudogene. The CDR3 runs 14 residues.

This chain uses TRBV7-9 with TRBJ2-3; 7 bases fit TRBD1. Germline-derived CDR1 and CDR2 are SEHNR and FQNEAQ (reference sequence). The CDR3 has 16 amino acids. With V trimmed by 6 bases and J by 2 bases, 11 bases remained unmatched. CDR3 DNA sequence: TGTGCCAGCAGTCCCGGGACAGCAGTTCACACAGATACGCAGTATTTT. Its translation: CASSPGTAVHTDTQYF.

The chain carries TRBV4-1 and TRBJ2-2; 11 positions agree with TRBD2. This CDR3 has 19 amino acids. Unmatched junction bases numbered 8, after V lost 0 bases and J lost 2 bases. CDR1 and CDR2 (germline): MGHRA, YSYEKL. CDR3 region: CASSQDPGLAGGNTGELFF. The CDR3 DNA follows: TGCGCCAGCAGCCAAGATCCAGGCCTAGCGGGGGGAAACACCGGGGAGCTGTTTTTT.

The chain couples TRBV5-1 to TRBJ1-1, with TRBD1 identical over 9 bases. Germline V gene sequence: CDR1 SGHRS, CDR2 YFSETQ. The trim removed 4 bases at V and 6 bases at J, leaving 10 bases unmatched. The CDR3 sequence is 15 residues long. CDR3 sequence reads: CASSQRTGVLAEAFF. Here the CDR3 DNA reads TGCGCCAGCAGCCAGAGGACAGGGGTTTTGGCTGAAGCTTTCTTT.

The rearrangement uses TRBV7-2 and TRBJ1-5; TRBD1 agrees at 8 bases. The CDR3 sequence is 14 residues long. Losses at the gene ends were 4 bases for V and 5 bases for J; bases not matched to a gene: 4. Germline lookup yields CDR1 SGHTA and CDR2 FQGNSA. CDR3 sequence: CASSSGTGHQPQHF. The CDR3 region has the DNA TGTGCCAGCAGCTCCGGGACAGGTCATCAGCCCCAGCATTTT.

This chain connects TRBV19 to TRBJ2-5; 7 positions agree with TRBD2. The CDR3 runs 14 residues. V lost 8 bases, J lost 2 bases, and 8 bases stayed unmatched. Germline assignment: CDR1 LNHDA and CDR2 SQIVND (reference sequence). The DNA for the CDR3 is TGTGCCAGTTCTAAGCGGGGAGCGCAAGAGACCCAGTACTTC. Translating it yields CASSKRGAQETQYF.

This clone was detected once. The chain carries TRBV11-1 and TRBJ1-1, with D perhaps TRBD1 (5 bases). The length of the CDR3 is 13 residues. Deletions cut 4 bases from V and 1 base from J, with 7 bases between. Germline CDR1 and CDR2: SGHAT and FQDESV (reference sequence). The DNA for the CDR3 is TGTGCCAGCAGCTCTCAGGGGAACACTGAAGCTTTCTTT. As protein: CASSSQGNTEAFF.

This clone appeared a single time. The rearrangement joins TRBV7-8 to TRBJ1-2; a weak D match, TRBD1 (6 bases). This CDR3 is 14 amino acids long. V was shortened by 5 bases and J by 5 bases, with 15 bases between the two germline ends. Looked up from germline, CDR1 is SGHVS and CDR2 is FQNEAQ. Written as DNA, the CDR3 is TGTGCCAGCAGCATTCAGGGGAGACAATATGGCTACACCTTC. It codes for CASSIQGRQYGYTF.

V and J are TRBV6-6 and TRBJ1-2; D is undetermined. The V gene's germline CDR1 is MNHNY and CDR2 SVGAGI (reference sequence). V gave up 0 bases and J gave up 6 bases, with 11 bases separating them. This CDR3 comprises 14 residues. This CDR3 reads CASSYSAQLNGYTF. The CDR3 DNA is TGTGCCAGCAGTTACTCGGCACAGCTGAATGGCTACACCTTC.

Concerning this clone: This sample includes further DNA sequences coding for the same CDR3. V is TRBV30 and J is TRBJ2-1, with no clear D. Per the germline V gene, CDR1 is GTSNPN and CDR2 is SVGIG (reference sequence). This CDR3 has 12 amino acids. V shed 0 bases and J shed 7 bases, with 7 bases lying between them. CDR3 region: CAWSVLSNEQFF. As DNA, the CDR3 is TGTGCCTGGAGTGTACTAAGTAATGAGCAGTTCTTC.

V usage is TRBV14 and J usage is TRBJ1-1; D gene unclear. This CDR3 contains 13 residues. From germline, CDR1 is SGHDN and CDR2 FVKESK. The ends were cut back, 4 bases at V and 4 bases at J, with 10 bases in the middle. The CDR3 region has the DNA TGTGCCAGCAGCCTAGTCGAGGGCACTGAAGCTTTCTTT. Its protein is CASSLVEGTEAFF.

The rearrangement joins TRBV2 to TRBJ2-3, with TRBD1 matching over 7 bases. Germline V gene data show CDR1 as SNHLY and CDR2 as FYNNEI. The CDR3 spans 14 residues. The J segment lost 4 bases and the V segment lost 7 bases, leaving 8 bases of the junction unmatched. The CDR3 protein is CASKPTGAADTQYF. The CDR3 nucleotides read TGTGCCAGCAAACCCACAGGGGCGGCAGATACGCAGTATTTT.

The table lists this clone with a few counts. A read error may produce the germline difference seen at one junction end. V gene TRBV28 combines with J gene TRBJ1-2, with D uncertain. Germline CDR1 is MDHEN and CDR2 is SYDVKM. The CDR3 length is 17 residues. The CDR3 spells CASGFPGGLVINYGYTF. The CDR3 coding sequence is TGTGCCAGCGGTTTCCCCGGAGGGCTCGTAATAAACTATGGCTACACCTTC.

The V gene is TRBV4-1, the J gene TRBJ2-7, with 10 positions matching TRBD2. CDR3 length equals 16 residues. Losses at the gene ends were 2 bases for V and 3 bases for J; bases not matched to a gene: 7. Germline CDR1 is MGHRA and CDR2 is YSYEKL. CDR3 sequence reads: CASSQLGLAGVYEQYV. Here the CDR3 DNA reads TGCGCCAGCAGCCAACTCGGGCTAGCGGGGGTCTACGAGCAGTACGTC.